This TCR beta chain originates from a study of cytomegalovirus exposure and HLA in healthy donors. Researchers ran the PCR with 60 Vbeta and 13 Jbeta primers. Generated by immunoSEQ multiplex PCR, the TCRdb table keeps only in-frame clones and is missing some. The table lists 190,000 or so clones, 80% of them singletons. This TCR was sampled from a boy aged 10-17 years in good health and CMV-seronegative. Sequencing input: PBMCs.

For the CDR3, the DNA is TGTGCCAGCAGCCCAAACGCGGTATCTGGAAACACCATATATTTT. It specifies CASSPNAVSGNTIYF. V usage is TRBV11-2 and J usage is TRBJ1-3; no firm D call. Trimming cost V 5 bases and J 1 base, with 12 bases left between them. The CDR3 length is 15 residues. Germline V gives CDR1 SGHAT, CDR2 FQNNGV.